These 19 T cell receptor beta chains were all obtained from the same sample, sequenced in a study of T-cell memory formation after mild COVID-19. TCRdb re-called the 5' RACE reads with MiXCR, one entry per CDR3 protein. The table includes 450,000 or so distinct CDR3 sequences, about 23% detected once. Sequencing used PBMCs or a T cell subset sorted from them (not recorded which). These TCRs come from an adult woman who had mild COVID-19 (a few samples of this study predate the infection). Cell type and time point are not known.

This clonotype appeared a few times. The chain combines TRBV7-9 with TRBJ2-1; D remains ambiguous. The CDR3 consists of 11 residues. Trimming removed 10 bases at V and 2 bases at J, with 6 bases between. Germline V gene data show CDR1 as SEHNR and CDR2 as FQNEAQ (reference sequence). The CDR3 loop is CATVPYNEQFF. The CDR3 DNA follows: TGTGCCACCGTACCCTACAATGAGCAGTTCTTC.

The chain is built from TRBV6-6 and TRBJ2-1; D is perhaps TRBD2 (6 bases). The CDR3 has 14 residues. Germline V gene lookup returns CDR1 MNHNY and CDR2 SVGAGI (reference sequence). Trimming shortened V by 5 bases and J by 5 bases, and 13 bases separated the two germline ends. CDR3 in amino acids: CASSGRWGDNEQFF. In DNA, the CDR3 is TGTGCCAGCAGTGGGAGGTGGGGGGACAATGAGCAGTTCTTC.

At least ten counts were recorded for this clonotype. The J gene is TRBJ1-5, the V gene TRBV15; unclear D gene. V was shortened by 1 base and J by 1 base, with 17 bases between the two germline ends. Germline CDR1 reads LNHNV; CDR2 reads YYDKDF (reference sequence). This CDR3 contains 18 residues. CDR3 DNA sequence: TGTGCCACCAGCAGAGCCTCGGCGGGAAGAGTAAGCAATCAGCCCCAGCATTTT. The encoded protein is CATSRASAGRVSNQPQHF.

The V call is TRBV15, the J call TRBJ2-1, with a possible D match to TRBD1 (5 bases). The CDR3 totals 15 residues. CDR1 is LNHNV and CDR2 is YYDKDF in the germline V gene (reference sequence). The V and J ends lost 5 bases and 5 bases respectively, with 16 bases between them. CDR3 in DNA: TGTGCCACCAGCCAAGATATGGGGCCTGACAATGAGCAGTTCTTC. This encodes CATSQDMGPDNEQFF.

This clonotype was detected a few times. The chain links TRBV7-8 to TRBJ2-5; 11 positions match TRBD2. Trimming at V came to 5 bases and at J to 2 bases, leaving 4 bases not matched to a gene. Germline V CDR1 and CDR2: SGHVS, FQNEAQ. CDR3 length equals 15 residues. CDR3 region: CASSRTSGRQETQYF. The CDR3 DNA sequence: TGTGCCAGCAGCCGGACTAGCGGGCGGCAAGAGACCCAGTACTTC.

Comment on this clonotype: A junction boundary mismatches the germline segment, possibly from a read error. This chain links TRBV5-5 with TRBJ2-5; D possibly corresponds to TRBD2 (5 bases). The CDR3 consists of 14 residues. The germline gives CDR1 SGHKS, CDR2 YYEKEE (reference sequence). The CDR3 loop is CDSSLVLATETQYF. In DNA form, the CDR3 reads TGTGACAGCAGCTTGGTCCTAGCCACGGAGACCCAGTACTTC.

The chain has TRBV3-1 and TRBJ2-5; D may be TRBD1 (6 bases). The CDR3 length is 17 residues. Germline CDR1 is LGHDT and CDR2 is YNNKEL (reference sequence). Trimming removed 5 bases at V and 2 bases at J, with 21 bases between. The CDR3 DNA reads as TGTGCCAGCAGCAAGTCACTGGCCAGGGGCCTTCAAGAGACCCAGTACTTC. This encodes CASSKSLARGLQETQYF.

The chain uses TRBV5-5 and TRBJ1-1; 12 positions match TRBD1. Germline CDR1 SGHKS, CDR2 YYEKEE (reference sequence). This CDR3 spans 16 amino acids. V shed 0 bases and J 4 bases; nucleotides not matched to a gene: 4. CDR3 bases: TGTGCCAGCAGCTTGGTGGGACAGGGGGCGGGCACTGAAGCTTTCTTT. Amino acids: CASSLVGQGAGTEAFF. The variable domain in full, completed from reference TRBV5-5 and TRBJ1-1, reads DAGVTQSPTHLIKTRGQQVTLRCSPISGHKSVSWYQQVLGQGPQFIFQYYEKEERGRGNFPDRFSARQFPNYSSELNVNALLLGDSALYLCASSLVGQGAGTEAFFGQGTRLTVV.

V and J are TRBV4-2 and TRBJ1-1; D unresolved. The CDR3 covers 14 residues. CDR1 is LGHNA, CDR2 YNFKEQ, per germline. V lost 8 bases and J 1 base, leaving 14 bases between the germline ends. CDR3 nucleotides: TGTGCCAGCTCGGCCCCCGCGAGGAACACTGAAGCTTTCTTT. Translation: CASSAPARNTEAFF.

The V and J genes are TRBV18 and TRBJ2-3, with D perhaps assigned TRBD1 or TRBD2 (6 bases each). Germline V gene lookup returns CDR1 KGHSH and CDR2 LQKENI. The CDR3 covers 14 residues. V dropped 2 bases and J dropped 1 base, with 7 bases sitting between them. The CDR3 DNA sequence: TGTGCCAGCTCACCAAGGGGGGGCACAGATACGCAGTATTTT. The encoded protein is CASSPRGGTDTQYF.

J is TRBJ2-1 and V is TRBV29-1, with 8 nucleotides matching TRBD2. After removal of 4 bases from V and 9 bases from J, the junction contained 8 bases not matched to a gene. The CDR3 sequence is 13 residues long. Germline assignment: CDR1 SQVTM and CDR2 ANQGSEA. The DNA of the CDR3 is TGCAGCGTTGCGACGGGAGGGCCCCCTGAGCAGTTCTTC. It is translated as CSVATGGPPEQFF.

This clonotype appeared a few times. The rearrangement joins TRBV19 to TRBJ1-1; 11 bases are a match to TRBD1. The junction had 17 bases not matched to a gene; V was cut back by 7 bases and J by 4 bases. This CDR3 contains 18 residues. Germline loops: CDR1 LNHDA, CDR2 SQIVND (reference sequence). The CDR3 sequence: CASTPSGQGATSITEAFF. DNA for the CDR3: TGTGCCAGTACCCCTTCAGGACAGGGGGCAACTTCCATCACTGAAGCTTTCTTT.

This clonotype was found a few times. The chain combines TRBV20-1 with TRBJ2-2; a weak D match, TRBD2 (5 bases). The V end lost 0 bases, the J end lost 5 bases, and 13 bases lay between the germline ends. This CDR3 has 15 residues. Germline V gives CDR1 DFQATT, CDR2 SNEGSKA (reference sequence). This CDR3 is CSARDRRMGTGELFF. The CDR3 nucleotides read TGCAGTGCTAGAGATAGGAGGATGGGGACCGGGGAGCTGTTTTTT.

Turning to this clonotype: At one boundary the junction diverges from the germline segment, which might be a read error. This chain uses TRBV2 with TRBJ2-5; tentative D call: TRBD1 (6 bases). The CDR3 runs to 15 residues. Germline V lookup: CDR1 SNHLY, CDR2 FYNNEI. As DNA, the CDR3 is TGTGCCACTTCAGGGGCCAGGGGATTGCAAGAGACCCTGTACTTC. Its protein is CATSGARGLQETLYF. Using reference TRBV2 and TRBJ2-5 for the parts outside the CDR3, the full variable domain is EPEVTQTPSHQVTQMGQEVILRCVPISNHLYFYWYRQILGQKVEFLVSFYNNEISEKSEIFDDQFSVERPDGSNFTLKIRSTKLEDSAMYFCATSGARGLQETLYFGPGTRLLVL.

As DNA, the CDR3 is TGTGCCAGCAGTTTGGACAGGCGGAGGGAAAAACTGTTTTTT. Encoded protein: CASSLDRRREKLFF. The V gene is TRBV6-6, the J gene TRBJ1-4; TRBD1 aligns across 7 bases. From germline, CDR1 is MNHNY and CDR2 SVGAGI (reference sequence). The length of the CDR3 is 14 residues. With 4 bases clipped from V and 8 bases from J, the junction kept 7 bases outside the gene matches.

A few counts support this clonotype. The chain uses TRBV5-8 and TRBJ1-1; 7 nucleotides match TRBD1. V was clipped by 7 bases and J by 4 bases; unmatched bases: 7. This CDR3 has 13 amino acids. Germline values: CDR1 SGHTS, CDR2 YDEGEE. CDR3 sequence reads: CASGEGGGTEAFF. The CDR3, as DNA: TGTGCCAGCGGGGAAGGGGGCGGCACTGAAGCTTTCTTT. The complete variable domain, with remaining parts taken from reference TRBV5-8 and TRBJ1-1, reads EAGVTQSPTHLIKTRGQQATLRCSPISGHTSVYWYQQALGLGLQFLLWYDEGEERNRGNFPPRFSGRQFPNYSSELNVNALELEDSALYLCASGEGGGTEAFFGQGTRLTVV.

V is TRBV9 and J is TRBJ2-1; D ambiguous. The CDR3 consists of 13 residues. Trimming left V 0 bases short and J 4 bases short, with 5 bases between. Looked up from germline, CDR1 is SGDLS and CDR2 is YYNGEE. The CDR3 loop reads CASSVAVYNEQFF. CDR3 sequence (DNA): TGTGCCAGCAGCGTAGCTGTGTACAATGAGCAGTTCTTC.

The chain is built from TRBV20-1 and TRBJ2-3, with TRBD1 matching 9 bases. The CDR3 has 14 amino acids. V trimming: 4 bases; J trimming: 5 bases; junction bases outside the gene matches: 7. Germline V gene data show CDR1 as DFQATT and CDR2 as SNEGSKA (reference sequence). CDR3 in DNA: TGCAGTGCTATCCGGACAGGGGAAGTAGATACGCAGTATTTT. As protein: CSAIRTGEVDTQYF.

CDR3 sequence: CASRPGTSGTQYF. The CDR3 DNA reads TGTGCCAGCAGACCGGGGACTTCGGGGACCCAGTACTTC. This chain connects TRBV12-3 or TRBV12-4 to TRBJ2-5; D may be TRBD2 (6 bases). V dropped 6 bases and J dropped 7 bases, with 15 bases sitting between them. CDR3 length: 13 residues.